This paragraph reports one TCR beta chain. Germline V CDR1 and CDR2: SGHRS, YFSETQ. CDR3 length: 14 residues. With 4 bases clipped from V and 3 bases from J, the junction kept 4 bases outside the gene matches. This entry is derived from a study of blood T cell repertoires in COVID-19. Across the study: Acute and convalescent COVID-19 samples came from the United States, Italy and Spain. Nucleic acid was either cDNA or gDNA, and it came from T cells, B-cell-depleted T cells, or PBMCs.

How the authors handled the data: Cell counts per sample came from amplifying reference gene primers. Assay used: immunoSEQ multiplex PCR; TCRdb lists only in-frame clones, some missing. Clone size and the V and J calls come from that table; the DNA yielded D and trimming. The profile covers 250,000 to 350,000 clones, with around 90% appearing a single time and approximately 8.5% taken by the ten largest. The sequenced sample consisted of peripheral blood. The V call is TRBV5-1, the J call TRBJ2-7; 10 bases align to TRBD1. This TCR came from a man younger than 30 with active or convalescent COVID-19. The CDR3 nucleotides are TGCGCCAGCAGCCGTCGGACAGGGGGCTACGAGCAGTACTTC. It is translated as CASSRRTGGYEQYF.